This note documents a single T cell receptor beta chain sequence. The specificity of this receptor is unknown. Qualities for individual bases were not recorded, and no much larger clone is one base off. TCR beta CDR3 regions were sequenced from DNA using the immunoSEQ Assay. Concerning the study's data processing: T cell density was computed as TCR beta template counts normalized to usable DNA estimated by amplifying housekeeping genes. The preseqR package was used to estimate richness by extrapolating to 400,000 templates for PBMC samples and to 120,000 templates for tissue samples. Clonality was calculated as one minus Pielou's evenness. To identify tissue-enriched TCRs, differential abundance testing was run on productive amino-acid clonotypes with a minimum total count of 5 and an alpha of 0.1. Repertoire overlap between compartments was quantified with the Jaccard Index and Morisita Overlap Index. GLIPH grouped TCR beta CDR3s together with public tetramer-defined viral CDR3s, and a viral motif had to include at least three viral sequences and show V-gene enrichment. TCRdb re-hosts the immuneACCESS table, in-frame sequences only. Its copies lack some clones; in the studies checked, an unresolved V gene accounts for under half of them, and the cause for the rest is not known. The V and J calls and clone size are taken from that table; D and trimming were inferred from the DNA. The sample records 35,000 or so clones, about 87% of which are singletons. Of the sample, roughly 2.5% falls within the top ten clones.

In the germline V gene, CDR1 corresponds to SGHRS and CDR2 to YFSETQ. The V end loses 1 base and the J end loses 8 bases, and a stretch of 15 bases separates them. From its cysteine to its phenylalanine, the CDR3 spans 14 amino acids. Only the CDR3 portion is preserved as DNA: 42 bases, with reading frame beginning at the first base. At diagnosis, tumor, uninvolved tumor-adjacent lung and peripheral blood were collected and then preserved as a mix of FFPE and fresh-frozen material. For TCR repertoire profiling, blood samples were analyzed in the form of peripheral blood mononuclear cells. The data were taken from a study of T cells in localized non-small cell lung cancer (TCRdb year 2020). A note on the overall study: The study examined T cell repertoires in 200 to 250 patients with early-stage NSCLC and compared tumors with uninvolved tumor-adjacent lungs. The cohort was made up of 200 to 250 treatment-naive NSCLC patients whose localized lung tumors had been resected. A mean age of approximately 66 years was recorded for the NSCLC patients, of whom under 150 were male and about a hundred were female.

Results the study describes overall, beyond this receptor: Higher blood T cell density associated with longer overall survival, while higher adjacent-lung clonality associated with shorter survival. Because the study design was exploratory, TCR variables were selected using unadjusted p-values without false-discovery rate correction. Uninvolved tumor-adjacent lung showed the highest T cell clonality, higher than tumor, which suggests more focused antigenic responses in the uninvolved tumor-adjacent lung. Of the top 100 tumor clones, a median of roughly 56 were detected in paired uninvolved adjacent lung; under 35 were also among that lung's top 100. Because multi-region tumor sequencing was not done, intratumor heterogeneity could not be ruled out.

Rearrangement joined TRBV5-1 to TRBJ1-2; the D gene is not confidently resolved. The source is a woman aged 35-75 years with stage I lung adenocarcinoma. Sequenced here: peripheral blood, sampled before any cancer treatment. The nucleotide sequence is given as TGCGCCAGCAGCTTGCTGTCCGGGATCGACGGCTACACCTTC. This gives the protein CASSLLSGIDGYTF.